The 5 T cell receptor beta chains below were found in one sample sequenced in a study of T cell clonality in common variable immunodeficiency. Clones were read by immunoSEQ multiplex PCR, and TCRdb kept only the in-frame ones, dropping some. The sample holds roughly 60,000 clones, and no clone turns up only once. Sequenced input: peripheral blood mononuclear cells. The receptor set was obtained from a person between 18 and 75 years old in good health.

This clone was observed at least ten times. Coverage ceases 3 residues before the CDR3 finishes, and the germline J gene fills in the end. The chain employs TRBV30 and TRBJ1-2, with D possibly matching TRBD1 (6 bases). The CDR3 is made up of 12 amino acids. Germline V gene lookup returns CDR1 GTSNPN and CDR2 SVGIG (reference sequence). V lost 3 bases and J 5 bases, leaving 10 bases between the germline ends. The CDR3 region is CAWSNTGYGYTF. The sequenced part of the CDR3 DNA is TGTGCCTGGAGCAACACAGGGTATGGC.

This clone showed up just a few times. The CDR3 is cut off 3 residues early in the read; its end comes from the germline J gene. V and J are TRBV20-1 and TRBJ1-3; D is ambiguous. Germline V gives CDR1 DFQATT, CDR2 SNEGSKA (reference sequence). V lost 0 bases, J lost 2 bases, and 8 bases lay in between. The CDR3 is 14 amino acids. The CDR3 sequence is CSARDSAAGNTIYF. The sequenced part of the CDR3 DNA is TGCAGTGCTAGAGATTCTGCAGCTGGAAACACC.

This clone has a count of ten or more. The read is 3 residues too short to cover the CDR3 end, so that end is filled in from the germline J gene. The chain uses TRBV9 and TRBJ2-4, with 8 bases that match TRBD2. The germline V gene has CDR1 SGDLS and CDR2 YYNGEE. The CDR3 covers 12 residues. The covered CDR3 bases are TGTGCCAGCAGCTCGGGAGGGGGTCCT. Its protein product is CASSSGGGP. The full CDR3 sequence reads CASSSGGGPQYF.

This clone was recorded many times. A read error may account for a junction end that differs from germline. From the germline J gene comes the end of the CDR3, since the read stops 3 residues before it. V and J are TRBV7-7 and TRBJ2-7; D remains ambiguous. The CDR3 sequence is 13 residues long. Germline-derived CDR1 and CDR2 are SSHAT and FNYEAQ (reference sequence). The CDR3 reads CASSLVSYSEQYF. CDR3 DNA, as far as it was read: TGTGCTAGCAGCTTAGTCTCCTATTCCGAG.

In this sample, this clone turned up many times. The read ends 3 residues early relative to the CDR3; the germline J gene fills the gap. The chain employs TRBV4-1 and TRBJ2-2; the D is unclear. The CDR3 totals 16 residues. Deletions cut 2 bases from V and 1 base from J, with 11 bases between. Germline CDR1 MGHRA, CDR2 YSYEKL. The CDR3 bases that were read are TGCGCCAGCAGCCAAAGCCCCAACCAGAACACCGGGGAG. This encodes CASSQSPNQNTGE. The full CDR3 protein is CASSQSPNQNTGELFF.